This TCR beta chain was captured in a study of shared clonotypes between healthy human individuals. Findings of the study overall: The generation probabilities recorded for non-shared clonotypes fell below those of clonotypes shared by all four donors.

Trimming removed 6 bases at V and 8 bases at J, with 13 bases between. CDR1 and CDR2 (germline): MNHEY, SVGAGI. This CDR3 region has 13 residues. Worth noting for this clone: Its antigen is not identified.

Profiled with immunoSEQ multiplex PCR; TCRdb holds only in-frame clones, not every one. The sample lists about 1 million clones, approximately 72% occurring once. The receptor was isolated from a man between 18 and 29 years old in good health. The rearrangement joins TRBV6-5 to TRBJ1-4; maybe TRBD1 (6 bases). Sequenced input: memory CD4+ T cells sorted from blood. Subset indicated: CD45RA-negative fraction. CDR3 loop: CASRPRTAEKLFF. The DNA of the CDR3 is TGTGCCAGCAGACCCAGGACAGCGGAAAAACTGTTTTTT.